The 13 T cell receptor beta chains in this list originate from one sample, sequenced in a study of OX40 agonist ivuxolimab in advanced cancers. The assay was immunoSEQ multiplex PCR, and TCRdb's table has in-frame clones only and misses some. The sample shows 57,000 or so clones, about four fifths of them seen only once. Sample: CD4+ or CD8+ T cells sorted from blood, taken in a trial of the OX40 agonist ivuxolimab. The receptors come from an adult with an advanced solid tumor such as melanoma, head and neck, liver or kidney cancer.

The V and J genes are TRBV7-8 and TRBJ2-1, with D possibly matching TRBD2 (6 bases). V lost 5 bases and J lost 9, with 8 bases in between. The CDR3 has 11 amino acids. Per the germline V gene, CDR1 is SGHVS and CDR2 is FQNEAQ. This chain's CDR3 is CASSRGGEQFF. DNA for the CDR3: TGTGCCAGCAGCCGGGGAGGTGAGCAGTTCTTC.

As concerns this clone: No conserved phenylalanine or tryptophan ends this CDR3, so it is likely a read error. CDR3 region: CASSQTPGVACEQYL. CDR3 in DNA: TGCGCCAGCAGCCAAACCCCCGGGGTAGCCTGCGAGCAGTACCTC. The chain is built from TRBV4-1 and TRBJ2-7; D perhaps matches TRBD2 (5 bases). Germline assignment: CDR1 MGHRA and CDR2 YSYEKL. V was cut by 2 bases and J by 6 bases, with 17 bases left in between. CDR3 length equals 15 residues.

V is TRBV14 and J is TRBJ2-7; 7 nucleotides match TRBD2. The CDR3 is made up of 16 amino acids. The ends lost 4 bases at V and 0 bases at J; junction bases unmatched: 9. CDR1 and CDR2 (germline): SGHDN, FVKESK. CDR3 DNA sequence: TGTGCCAGCAGCCCGAAAGGGAGGGGTTACTCCTACGAGCAGTACTTC. Translated: CASSPKGRGYSYEQYF.

CDR3 residues: CATSRDYGGETQYF. CDR3 nucleotide sequence: TGTGCCACCAGCAGGGACTACGGGGGAGAGACCCAGTACTTC. This chain uses TRBV15 with TRBJ2-5; maybe TRBD2 (6 bases). Per the germline V gene, CDR1 is LNHNV and CDR2 is YYDKDF (reference sequence). The CDR3 consists of 14 residues. Trimming pared 3 bases from V and 4 bases from J, leaving 12 bases between.

The CDR3 protein is CAWSQSGRGTSYEQYF. DNA of the CDR3: TGTGCCTGGAGCCAAAGCGGGAGAGGGACCTCCTACGAGCAGTACTTC. The genes are TRBV30 and TRBJ2-7, with TRBD2 matching 8 bases. V lost 3 bases to trimming and J lost 0 bases; unmatched junction nucleotides: 10. Germline V lookup: CDR1 GTSNPN, CDR2 SVGIG (reference sequence). The CDR3 sequence is 16 residues long.

The V and J genes are TRBV2 and TRBJ2-1, with 11 positions matching TRBD1. This CDR3 spans 15 amino acids. Per germline, CDR1 SNHLY and CDR2 FYNNEI. Trimming at V came to 4 bases and at J to 2 bases, leaving 1 base not matched to a gene. The CDR3 DNA reads TGTGCCAGCAGTGTGGACAGGGGGCCCTACAATGAGCAGTTCTTC. It translates to CASSVDRGPYNEQFF.

V is TRBV6-5 and J is TRBJ2-7, with 11 nucleotides matching TRBD2. The germline V gene has CDR1 MNHEY and CDR2 SVGAGI. The CDR3 contains 15 residues. V lost 5 bases, J lost 5 bases, and 8 bases stayed unmatched. The CDR3 DNA reads as TGTGCCAGCAGTCCGACTAGCGGGGACATTCACGAGCAGTACTTC. Translation: CASSPTSGDIHEQYF.

The chain joins TRBV4-1 to TRBJ1-6, with D unclear. Trimming cost V 1 base and J 18 bases, with 16 bases left between them. From germline, CDR1 is MGHRA and CDR2 YSYEKL. The CDR3 loop spans 13 amino acids. The CDR3 DNA is TGCGCCAGCAGCCAAGGATACGGCAGCGGCACCCACTTT. This codes for CASSQGYGSGTHF.

V gene TRBV18 combines with J gene TRBJ1-4; 11 nucleotides match TRBD1. This CDR3 comprises 17 residues. Germline lookup yields CDR1 KGHSH and CDR2 LQKENI. Trimming cost V 3 bases and J 2 bases; bases outside gene matches: 5. CDR3 protein: CASSPRTGGTTNEKLFF. In nucleotides, the CDR3 is TGTGCCAGCTCACCCCGGACAGGGGGCACGACTAATGAAAAACTGTTTTTT.

This chain joins TRBV28 and TRBJ1-1; D is possibly TRBD1 (6 bases). V dropped 8 bases and J dropped 0 bases, with 16 bases sitting between them. The germline V gene has CDR1 MDHEN and CDR2 SYDVKM. The CDR3 has 15 amino acids. The CDR3 sequence is CASCSGAFMNTEAFF. The CDR3 DNA follows: TGTGCCAGCTGTTCGGGGGCCTTCATGAACACTGAAGCTTTCTTT.

V usage is TRBV10-1 and J usage is TRBJ2-5, with D perhaps TRBD1 or TRBD2 (6 bases each). V dropped 2 bases and J dropped 2 bases, with 12 bases sitting between them. The CDR3 runs to 15 residues. Germline-derived CDR1 and CDR2 are WNHNN and SYGVQD (reference sequence). Here the CDR3 reads CASSEGSGAQETQYF. The CDR3 coding sequence is TGCGCCAGCAGTGAGGGGTCGGGGGCACAAGAGACCCAGTACTTC.

This chain's CDR3 is CASSDRTEPYEQYF. The CDR3 DNA sequence: TGCGCCAGCAGTGACAGGACGGAGCCCTACGAGCAGTACTTC. The gene calls are TRBV10-2 and TRBJ2-7; D remains unclear. V lost 3 bases, J lost 2 bases, and 11 bases lay in between. The CDR3 runs to 14 residues. In germline, CDR1 is WSHSY, CDR2 SAAADI.

The V call is TRBV9, the J call TRBJ1-4; D gene uncertain. Germline CDR1 is SGDLS and CDR2 is YYNGEE. This CDR3 is 14 amino acids long. Trimming removed 3 bases at V and 6 bases at J, with 12 bases between. CDR3 sequence (DNA): TGTGCCAGCAGCGGGACGTCTGGGCATGAAAAACTGTTTTTT. Translation: CASSGTSGHEKLFF.